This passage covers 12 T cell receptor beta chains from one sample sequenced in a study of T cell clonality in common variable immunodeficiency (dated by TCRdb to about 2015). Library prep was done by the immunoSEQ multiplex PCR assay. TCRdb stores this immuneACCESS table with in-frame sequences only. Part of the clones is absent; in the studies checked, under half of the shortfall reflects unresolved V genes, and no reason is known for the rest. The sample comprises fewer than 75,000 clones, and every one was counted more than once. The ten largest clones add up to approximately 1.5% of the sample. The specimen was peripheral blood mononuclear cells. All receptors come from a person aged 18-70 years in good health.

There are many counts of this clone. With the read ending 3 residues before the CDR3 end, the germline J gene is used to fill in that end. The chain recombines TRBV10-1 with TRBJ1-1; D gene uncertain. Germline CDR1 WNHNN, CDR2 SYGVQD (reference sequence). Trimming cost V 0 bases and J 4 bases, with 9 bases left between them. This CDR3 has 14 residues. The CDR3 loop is CASSESGSGTEAFF. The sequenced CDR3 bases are TGCGCCAGCAGTGAGTCTGGGAGCGGCACTGAA.

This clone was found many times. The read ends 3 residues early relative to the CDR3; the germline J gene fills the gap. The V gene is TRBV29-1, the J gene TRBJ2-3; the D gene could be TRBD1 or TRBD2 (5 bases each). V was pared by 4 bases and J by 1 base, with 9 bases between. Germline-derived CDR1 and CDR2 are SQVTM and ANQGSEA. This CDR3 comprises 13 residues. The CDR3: CSVGGAGTDTQYF. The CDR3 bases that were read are TGCAGCGTTGGAGGGGCGGGCACAGATACG.

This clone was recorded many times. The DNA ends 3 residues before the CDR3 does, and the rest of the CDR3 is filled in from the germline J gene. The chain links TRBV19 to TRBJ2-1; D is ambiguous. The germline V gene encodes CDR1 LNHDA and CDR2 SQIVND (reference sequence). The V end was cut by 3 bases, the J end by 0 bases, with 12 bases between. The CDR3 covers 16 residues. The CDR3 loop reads CASSITVFSSYNEQFF. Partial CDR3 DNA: TGTGCCAGTAGTATTACGGTCTTTAGCTCCTACAATGAG.

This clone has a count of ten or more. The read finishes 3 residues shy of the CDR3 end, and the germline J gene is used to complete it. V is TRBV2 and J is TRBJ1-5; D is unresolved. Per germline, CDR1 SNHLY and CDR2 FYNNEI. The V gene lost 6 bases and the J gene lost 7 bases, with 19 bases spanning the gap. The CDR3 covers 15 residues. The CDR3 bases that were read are TGTGCCAGCAGCGATCAAAACATGGCCACCCAGCCC. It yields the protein CASSDQNMATQP. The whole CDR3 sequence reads CASSDQNMATQPQHF.

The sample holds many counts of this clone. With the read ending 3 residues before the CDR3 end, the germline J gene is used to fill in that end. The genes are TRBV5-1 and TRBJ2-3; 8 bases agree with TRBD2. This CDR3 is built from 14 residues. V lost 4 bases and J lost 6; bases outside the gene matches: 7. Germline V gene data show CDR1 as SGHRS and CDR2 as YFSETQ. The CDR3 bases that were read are TGCGCCAGCAGCCCAGCGGGGGCGGGGGATACG. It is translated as CASSPAGAGDT. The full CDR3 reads CASSPAGAGDTQYF. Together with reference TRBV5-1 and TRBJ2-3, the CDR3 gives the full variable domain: KAGVTQTPRYLIKTRGQQVTLSCSPISGHRSVSWYQQTPGQGLQFLFEYFSETQRNKGNFPGRFSGRQFSNSRSEMNVSTLELGDSALYLCASSPAGAGDTQYFGPGTRLTVL.

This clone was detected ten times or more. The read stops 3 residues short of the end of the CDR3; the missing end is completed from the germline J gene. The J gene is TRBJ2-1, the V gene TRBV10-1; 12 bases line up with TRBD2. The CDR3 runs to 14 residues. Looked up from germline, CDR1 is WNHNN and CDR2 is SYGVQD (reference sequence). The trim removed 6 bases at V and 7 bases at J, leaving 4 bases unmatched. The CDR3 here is CASSGLAGSNEQFF. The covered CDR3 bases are TGCGCCAGCAGCGGACTAGCGGGAAGTAATGAG.

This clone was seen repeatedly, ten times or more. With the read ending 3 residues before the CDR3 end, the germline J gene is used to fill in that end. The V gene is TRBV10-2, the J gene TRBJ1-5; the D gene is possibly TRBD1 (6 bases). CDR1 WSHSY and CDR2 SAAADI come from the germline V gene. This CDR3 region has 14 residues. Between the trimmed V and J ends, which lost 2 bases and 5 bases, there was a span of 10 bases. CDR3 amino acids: CASSENRVHQPQHF. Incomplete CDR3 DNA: TGCGCCAGCAGTGAGAACAGGGTGCATCAGCCC.

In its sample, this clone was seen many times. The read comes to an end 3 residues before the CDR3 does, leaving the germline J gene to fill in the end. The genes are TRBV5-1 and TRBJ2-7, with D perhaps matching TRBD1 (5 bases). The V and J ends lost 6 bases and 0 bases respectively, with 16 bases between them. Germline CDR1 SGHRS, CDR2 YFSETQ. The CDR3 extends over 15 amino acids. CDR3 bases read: TGCGCCAGCACCCATCGCAGGGAAAGCTCCTACGAG. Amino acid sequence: CASTHRRESSYE. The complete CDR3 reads CASTHRRESSYEQYF.

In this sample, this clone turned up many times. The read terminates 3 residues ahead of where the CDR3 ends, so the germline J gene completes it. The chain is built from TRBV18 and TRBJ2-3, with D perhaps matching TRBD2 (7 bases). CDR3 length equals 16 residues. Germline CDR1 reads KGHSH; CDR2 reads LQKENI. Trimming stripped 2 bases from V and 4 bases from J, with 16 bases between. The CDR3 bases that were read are TGTGCCAGCTCACCATCCGCGAGGGGGGGAGCAGATACG. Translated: CASSPSARGGADT. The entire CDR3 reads CASSPSARGGADTQYF.

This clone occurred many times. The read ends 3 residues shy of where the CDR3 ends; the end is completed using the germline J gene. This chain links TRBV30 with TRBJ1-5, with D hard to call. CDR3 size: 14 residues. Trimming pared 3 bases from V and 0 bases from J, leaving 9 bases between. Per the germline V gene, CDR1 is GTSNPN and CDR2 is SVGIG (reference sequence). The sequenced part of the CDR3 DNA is TGTGCCTGGAGGTCCACTTATAGCAATCAGCCC. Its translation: CAWRSTYSNQP. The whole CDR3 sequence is CAWRSTYSNQPQHF.

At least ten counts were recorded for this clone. The CDR3 sequence is CSGSQGGNSPLHF. Partial CDR3 DNA: TGCAGCGGGTCACAGGGTGGTAATTCACCC. The V gene is TRBV29-1, the J gene TRBJ1-6, with D possibly being TRBD1 (6 bases). Sequencing ends 3 residues short of the CDR3 end; the germline J gene provides the rest. The germline V and J ends were trimmed by 7 bases and 6 bases, with 13 bases remaining between them. CDR3 length: 13 residues. The V gene's germline CDR1 is SQVTM and CDR2 ANQGSEA.

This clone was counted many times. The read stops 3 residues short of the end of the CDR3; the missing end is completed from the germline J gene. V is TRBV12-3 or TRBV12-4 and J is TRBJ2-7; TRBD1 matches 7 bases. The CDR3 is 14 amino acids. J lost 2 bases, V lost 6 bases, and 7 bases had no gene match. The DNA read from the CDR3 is TGTGCCAGCAGCCCTACCGGACAGGCCTACGAG. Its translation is CASSPTGQAYE. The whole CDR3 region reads CASSPTGQAYEQYF.